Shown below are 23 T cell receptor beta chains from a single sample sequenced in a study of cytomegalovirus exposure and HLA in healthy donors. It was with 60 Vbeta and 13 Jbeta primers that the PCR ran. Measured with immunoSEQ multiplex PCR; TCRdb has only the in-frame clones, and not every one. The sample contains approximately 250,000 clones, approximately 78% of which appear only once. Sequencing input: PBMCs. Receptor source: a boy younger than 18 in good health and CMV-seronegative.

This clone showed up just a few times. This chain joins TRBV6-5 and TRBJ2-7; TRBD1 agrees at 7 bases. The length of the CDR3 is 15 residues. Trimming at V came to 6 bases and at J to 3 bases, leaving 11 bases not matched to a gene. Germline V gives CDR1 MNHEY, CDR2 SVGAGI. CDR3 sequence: CASSLSGTVGYEQYF. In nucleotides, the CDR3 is TGTGCCAGCAGCCTATCCGGGACAGTGGGCTACGAGCAGTACTTC.

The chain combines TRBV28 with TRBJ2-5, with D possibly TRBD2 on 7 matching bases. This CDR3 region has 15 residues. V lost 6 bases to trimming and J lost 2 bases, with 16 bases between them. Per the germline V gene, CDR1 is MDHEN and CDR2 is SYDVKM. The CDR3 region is CASSLIGGGQETQYF. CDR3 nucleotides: TGTGCCAGCAGCCTAATAGGGGGAGGGCAAGAGACCCAGTACTTC.

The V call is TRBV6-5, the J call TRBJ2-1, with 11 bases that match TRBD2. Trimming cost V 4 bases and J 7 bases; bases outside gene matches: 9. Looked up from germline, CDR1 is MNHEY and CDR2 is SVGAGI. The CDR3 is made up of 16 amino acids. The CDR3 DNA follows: TGTGCCAGCAGTTTAATAGCGGGAGGGTTGGTGAATGAGCAGTTCTTC. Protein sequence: CASSLIAGGLVNEQFF.

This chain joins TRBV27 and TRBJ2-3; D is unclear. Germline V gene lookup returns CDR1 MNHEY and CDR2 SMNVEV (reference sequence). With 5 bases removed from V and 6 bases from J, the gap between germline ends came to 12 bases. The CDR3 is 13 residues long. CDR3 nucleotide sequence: TGTGCCAGCAGTCCTATACGGTCGGATACGCAGTATTTT. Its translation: CASSPIRSDTQYF.

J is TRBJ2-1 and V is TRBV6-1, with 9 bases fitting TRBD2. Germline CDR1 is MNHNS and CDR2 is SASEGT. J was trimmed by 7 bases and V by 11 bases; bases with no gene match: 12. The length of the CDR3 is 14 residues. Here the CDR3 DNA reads TGTGCCGTGTGGGGGGGCAGCGGGAGGAATGAGCAGTTCTTC. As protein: CAVWGGSGRNEQFF.

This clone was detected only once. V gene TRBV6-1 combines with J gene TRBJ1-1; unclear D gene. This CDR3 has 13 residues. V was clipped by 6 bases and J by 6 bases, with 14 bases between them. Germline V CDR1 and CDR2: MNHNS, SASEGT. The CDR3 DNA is TGTGCCAGCAGACCACGAAGAAGCTCTGAAGCTTTCTTT. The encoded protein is CASRPRRSSEAFF.

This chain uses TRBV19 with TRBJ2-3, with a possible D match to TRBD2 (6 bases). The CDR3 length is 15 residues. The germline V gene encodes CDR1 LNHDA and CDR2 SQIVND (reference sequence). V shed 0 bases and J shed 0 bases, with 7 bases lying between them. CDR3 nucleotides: TGTGCCAGTAGTATAGAGGGGACTAGCACAGATACGCAGTATTTT. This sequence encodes CASSIEGTSTDTQYF.

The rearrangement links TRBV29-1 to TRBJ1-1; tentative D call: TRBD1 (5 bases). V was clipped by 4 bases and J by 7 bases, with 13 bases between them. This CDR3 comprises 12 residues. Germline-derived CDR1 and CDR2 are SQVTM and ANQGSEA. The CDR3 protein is CSVAETAFEAFF. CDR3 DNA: TGCAGCGTTGCCGAGACAGCCTTTGAAGCTTTCTTT. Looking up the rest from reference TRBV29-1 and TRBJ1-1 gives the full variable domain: SAVISQKPSRDICQRGTSLTIQCQVDSQVTMMFWYRQQPGQSLTLIATANQGSEATYESGFVIDKFPISRPNLTFSTLTVSNMSPEDSSIYLCSVAETAFEAFFGQGTRLTVV.

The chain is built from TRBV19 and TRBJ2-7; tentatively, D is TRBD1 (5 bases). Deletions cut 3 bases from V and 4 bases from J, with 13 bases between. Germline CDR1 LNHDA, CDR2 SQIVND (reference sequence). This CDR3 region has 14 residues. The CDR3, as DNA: TGTGCCAGTAGTATGGGGCAGGAATATTACGAGCAGTACTTC. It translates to CASSMGQEYYEQYF.

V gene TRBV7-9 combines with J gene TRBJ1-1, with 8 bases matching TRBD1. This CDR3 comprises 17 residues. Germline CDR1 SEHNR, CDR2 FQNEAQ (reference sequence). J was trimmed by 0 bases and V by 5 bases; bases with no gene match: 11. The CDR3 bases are TGTGCCAGCAGCCCTGGGACAGGAACCCCTATGAACACTGAAGCTTTCTTT. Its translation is CASSPGTGTPMNTEAFF.

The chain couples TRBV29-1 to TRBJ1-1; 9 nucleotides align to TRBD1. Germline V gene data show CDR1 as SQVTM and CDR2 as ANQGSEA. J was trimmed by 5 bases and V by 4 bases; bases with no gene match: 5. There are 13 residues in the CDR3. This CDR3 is CSVGRDRETEAFF. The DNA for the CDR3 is TGCAGCGTTGGCCGGGACAGGGAAACTGAAGCTTTCTTT.

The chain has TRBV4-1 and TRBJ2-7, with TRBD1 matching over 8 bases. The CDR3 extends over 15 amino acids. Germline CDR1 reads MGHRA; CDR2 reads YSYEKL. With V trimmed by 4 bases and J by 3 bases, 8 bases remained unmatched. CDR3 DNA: TGCGCCAGCAGCCCAAATGCCGGGACAGGCTACGAGCAGTACTTC. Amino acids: CASSPNAGTGYEQYF.

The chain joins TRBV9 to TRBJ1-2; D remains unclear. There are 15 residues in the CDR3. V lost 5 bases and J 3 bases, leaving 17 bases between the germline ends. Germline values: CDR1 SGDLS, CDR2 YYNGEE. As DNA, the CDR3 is TGTGCCAGCAGTCCTACATGGAGTGGTCACTATGGCTACACCTTC. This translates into CASSPTWSGHYGYTF.

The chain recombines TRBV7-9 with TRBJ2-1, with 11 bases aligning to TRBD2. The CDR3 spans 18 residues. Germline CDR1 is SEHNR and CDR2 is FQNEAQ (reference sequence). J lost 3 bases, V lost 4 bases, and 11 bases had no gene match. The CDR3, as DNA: TGTGCCAGCAGCTCACTTCTTAAACTAGCGGGAGTCTACAATGAGCAGTTCTTC. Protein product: CASSSLLKLAGVYNEQFF.

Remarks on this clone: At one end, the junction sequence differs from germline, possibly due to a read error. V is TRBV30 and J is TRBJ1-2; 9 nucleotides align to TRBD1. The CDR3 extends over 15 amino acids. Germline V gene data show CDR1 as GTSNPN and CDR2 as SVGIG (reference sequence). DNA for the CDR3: TGTGCCTGGAGTGTACGGGGATATCTAAGGGACAGGGCTAACTTC. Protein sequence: CAWSVRGYLRDRANF.

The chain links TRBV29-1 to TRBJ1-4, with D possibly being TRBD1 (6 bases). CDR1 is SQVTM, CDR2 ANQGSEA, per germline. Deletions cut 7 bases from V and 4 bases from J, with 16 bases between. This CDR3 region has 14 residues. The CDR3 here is CSAILGTHNEKLFF. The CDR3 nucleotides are TGCAGCGCCATACTCGGGACACATAATGAAAAACTGTTTTTT.

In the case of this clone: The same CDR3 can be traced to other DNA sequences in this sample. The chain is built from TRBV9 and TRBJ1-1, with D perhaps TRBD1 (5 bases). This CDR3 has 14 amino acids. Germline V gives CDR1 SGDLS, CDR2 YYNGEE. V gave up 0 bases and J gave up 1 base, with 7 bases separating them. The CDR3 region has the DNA TGTGCCAGCAGCGTAGGAACAGGGAACACTGAAGCTTTCTTT. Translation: CASSVGTGNTEAFF.

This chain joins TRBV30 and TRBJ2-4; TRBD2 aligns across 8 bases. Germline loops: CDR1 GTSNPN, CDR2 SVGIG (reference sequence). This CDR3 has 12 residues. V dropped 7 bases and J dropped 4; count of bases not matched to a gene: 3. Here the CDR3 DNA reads TGTGCCTCGGGACTAGGGAAAAACATTCAGTACTTC. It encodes CASGLGKNIQYF.

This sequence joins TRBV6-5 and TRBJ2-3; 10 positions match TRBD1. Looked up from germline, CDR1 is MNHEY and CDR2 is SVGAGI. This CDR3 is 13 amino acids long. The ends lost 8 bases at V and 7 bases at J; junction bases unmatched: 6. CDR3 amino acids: CASGRDRGNTQYF. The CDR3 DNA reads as TGTGCCAGCGGCCGGGACAGGGGAAATACGCAGTATTTT.

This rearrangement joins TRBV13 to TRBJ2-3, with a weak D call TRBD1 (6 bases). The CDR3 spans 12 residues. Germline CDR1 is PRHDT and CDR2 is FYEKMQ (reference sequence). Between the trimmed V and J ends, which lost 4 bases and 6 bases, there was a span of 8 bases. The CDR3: CASSSQGDTQYF. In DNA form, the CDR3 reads TGTGCCAGCAGCTCGCAGGGGGATACGCAGTATTTT. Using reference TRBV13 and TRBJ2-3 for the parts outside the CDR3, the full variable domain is AAGVIQSPRHLIKEKRETATLKCYPIPRHDTVYWYQQGPGQDPQFLISFYEKMQSDKGSIPDRFSAQQFSDYHSELNMSSLELGDSALYFCASSSQGDTQYFGPGTRLTVL.

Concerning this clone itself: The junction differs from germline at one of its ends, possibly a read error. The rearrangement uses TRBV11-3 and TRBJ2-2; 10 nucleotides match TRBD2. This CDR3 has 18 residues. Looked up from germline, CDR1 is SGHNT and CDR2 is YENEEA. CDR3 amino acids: CASSLDLGLAEQTGELFF. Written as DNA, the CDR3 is TGTGCCAGCAGCCTAGACCTCGGACTAGCGGAACAAACCGGGGAGCTGTTTTTT.

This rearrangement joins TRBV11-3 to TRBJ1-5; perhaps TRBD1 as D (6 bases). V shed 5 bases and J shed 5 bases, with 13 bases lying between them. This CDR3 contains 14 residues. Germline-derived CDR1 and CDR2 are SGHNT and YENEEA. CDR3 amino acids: CASSPGGADQPQHF. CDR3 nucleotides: TGTGCCAGCAGCCCGGGGGGGGCCGATCAGCCCCAGCATTTT.

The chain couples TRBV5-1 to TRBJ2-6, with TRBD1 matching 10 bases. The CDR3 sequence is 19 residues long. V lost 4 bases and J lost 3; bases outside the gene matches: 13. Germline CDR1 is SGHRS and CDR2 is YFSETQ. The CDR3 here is CASSLTGGADLVGANVLTF. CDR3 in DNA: TGCGCCAGCAGCCTGACAGGGGGCGCGGATCTCGTTGGGGCCAACGTCCTGACTTTC.